The TCR beta chain under discussion was sequenced for a study of early T cells in non-severe SARS-CoV-2 infection. Across the study: RNA in bulk from unsorted whole blood was sequenced, and chains were unpaired.

Each single cDNA molecule received a unique molecular identifier. MiXCR was run by TCRdb on the 5' RACE reads, yielding one entry per CDR3 protein. The table records around 77,000 distinct CDR3 sequences, over 9.5% of them present only once. This TCR came from an adult who was a healthcare worker with PCR-confirmed SARS-CoV-2 infection or an uninfected control (not recorded which). Sequencing was performed on whole blood, taken at baseline.

CDR3 coding DNA: TGTGCCAGCAGTGGACAGAGTAACAATCAGCCCCAGCATTTT. This codes for CASSGQSNNQPQHF. The rearrangement joins TRBV6-1 to TRBJ1-5, with a possible D match to TRBD1 (5 bases). V was trimmed by 4 bases and J by 3 bases, leaving 10 bases between them. In germline, CDR1 is MNHNS, CDR2 SASEGT. The CDR3 has 14 residues.